This T cell receptor (beta chain) was identified in a study of glioma-infiltrating T cells after dendritic cell vaccination. At the level of the study: Patients had newly diagnosed or recurrent glioblastoma and received dendritic cell vaccines. Patients received three intradermal dendritic cell vaccine injections at biweekly intervals.

Primers: 60 V beta forward and 13 J beta reverse. Some clones are missing from TCRdb's copy, which holds only in-frame ones; the method was immunoSEQ multiplex PCR. This sample has about 100,000 clones, with 65% to 85% found just once. This clone was seen a few times. V lost 11 bases and J 7 bases, leaving 15 bases between the germline ends. The germline gives CDR1 MNHNY, CDR2 SVGAGI (reference sequence). The CDR3 sequence is 13 residues long. The time point here: after dendritic cell vaccination, including at tumor progression/relapse. No glioblastoma patient carried an isocitrate dehydrogenase mutation.

This receptor was taken from a human donor with glioblastoma. The chain couples TRBV6-6 to TRBJ1-6, with D tentatively TRBD1 (5 bases). Sequenced material: blood, taken after dendritic cell vaccination. This CDR3 reads CAGGLGKNSPLHF. As DNA, the CDR3 is TGTGCCGGGGGACTGGGAAAAAATTCACCCCTCCACTTT.